A selection of T cell receptor beta chains follows, all from one sample in a study of T cell repertoires in cytomegalovirus infection. MiXCR, run by TCRdb on the reads, gives a single entry per CDR3 protein. The sample shows fewer than 550,000 distinct CDR3 sequences, more than 25% of them seen only once. Sequencing used PBMCs. All receptors derive from a human donor in good health (CMV status not recorded). Some clones in this sample may be carry-over from other donors' samples. CDR3s include the opening cysteine and the closing phenylalanine or tryptophan. Fields, in order: J gene, D gene, clone size, CDR3 length, V gene, CDR3 DNA, CDR3 protein. The D gene is left open where the match is weak. For some rows the clone size is stated as once, few or many, or as a class when expanded; others skip it.

>TRBJ1-1|-|few|13|TRBV10-3
TGTGCCATCAGGGACAAGTGGAACACTGAAGCTTTCTTT
CAIRDKWNTEAFF
>TRBJ1-5|-|many|13|TRBV7-2
TGTGCCAGCAGCCCACAGGGAATCCAGCCCCAGCATTTT
CASSPQGIQPQHF
>TRBJ2-5|-|-|14|TRBV7-6
TGTGCCAGCAGCTTCATGGGACCCAAAGAGACCCAGTACTTC
CASSFMGPKETQYF
>TRBJ2-2|TRBD2|-|18|TRBV24-1
TGTGCCACCAGTGGTGGACTAGCGGGAGGTTCGAACACCGGGGAGCTGTTTTTT
CATSGGLAGGSNTGELFF
>TRBJ1-2|-|-|15|TRBV6-2/TRBV6-3
TGTGCCAGCAGCTGGCCCGGGGCGATGGGCTATGGCTACACCTTC
CASSWPGAMGYGYTF
>TRBJ2-1|TRBD2|few|13|TRBV12-3/TRBV12-4
TGTGCCAGCAGCCAGCGGGAGTACAATGAGCAGTTCTTC
CASSQREYNEQFF
>TRBJ1-1|-|many|14|TRBV7-9
TGTGCCAGCAGCTTAGCCCACGGGGGGGCTGAAGCTTTCTTT
CASSLAHGGAEAFF
>TRBJ2-1|-|-|14|TRBV5-1
TGCGCCAGCAGCCTATTAAGCCTCTACAATGAGCAGTTCTTC
CASSLLSLYNEQFF
>TRBJ2-7|-|many|13|TRBV27
TGTGCCAGCACCAAAAGGGGGGGGCTCGAGCAGTACTTC
CASTKRGGLEQYF
>TRBJ2-3|TRBD2|-|16|TRBV6-1
TGTGCCAGCAGTCGAGTAGCGGGAGGGTTGGGAGATACGCAGTATTTT
CASSRVAGGLGDTQYF
>TRBJ2-2|-|few|16|TRBV13
TGTGCCACCGGCGGCGGGCGGGGAGGTAACGCCGGGGAGCTGTTTTTT
CATGGGRGGNAGELFF
>TRBJ1-1|-|-|14|TRBV19
TGTGCCAGTAGTATAGTGGGGGCCGGCACTGAAGCTTTCTTT
CASSIVGAGTEAFF
>TRBJ1-3|-|many|14|TRBV7-2
TGTGCCAGCACGGGCCGCAGCTCTGGAAACACCATATATTTT
CASTGRSSGNTIYF
>TRBJ2-1|-|many|14|TRBV11-2
TGTGCCAGCAGCCTTGCTTACTCCTACAATGAGCAGTTCTTC
CASSLAYSYNEQFF
>TRBJ1-3|-|-|16|TRBV12-3/TRBV12-4
TGTGCCAGCAGTTTGCGGGGGCGTATCACTGGAAACACCATATATTTT
CASSLRGRITGNTIYF
>TRBJ2-3|TRBD2|few|16|TRBV28
TGTGCCAGCAGTTCACGACTAGCGGGAGTCAGAGATACGCAGTATTTT
CASSSRLAGVRDTQYF
>TRBJ1-1|-|-|14|TRBV6-2/TRBV6-3
TGTGCCAGCAGTTACTCTGACAGGAACACTGAAGCTTTCTTT
CASSYSDRNTEAFF
>TRBJ1-3|-|-|13|TRBV29-1
TGCAGCGTCAAAGGGAGGTTAGGAAACACCATATATTTT
CSVKGRLGNTIYF
>TRBJ2-3|-|-|14|TRBV20-1
TGCAGTGCTAGAGATTGGGTAGTTGCCGATACGCAGTATTTT
CSARDWVVADTQYF
>TRBJ2-3|TRBD2|-|15|TRBV19
TGTGCCAGTAATACCGTAGCGGGGGACACAGATACGCAGTATTTT
CASNTVAGDTDTQYF
>TRBJ1-4|TRBD1|few|15|TRBV6-2/TRBV6-3
TGTGCCAGCACCACACCTCGGGACAGGGATGAAAAACTGTTTTTT
CASTTPRDRDEKLFF
>TRBJ2-5|TRBD2|-|14|TRBV30
TGTGCCTGGAGTACGGGACTAGCGGGAGAGACCCAGTACTTC
CAWSTGLAGETQYF
>TRBJ1-3|-|-|16|TRBV20-1
TGCAGTGCTAGAGATCCACAGGGTAGAGGGCGGAACACCATATATTTT
CSARDPQGRGRNTIYF
>TRBJ2-1|TRBD2|-|15|TRBV6-2/TRBV6-3
TGTGCCAGCAGCCTTAGCGGGGCCCCTTACAATGAGCAGTTCTTC
CASSLSGAPYNEQFF
>TRBJ2-5|TRBD1|-|13|TRBV2
TGTGCCAGCGGGGACAGGGTTCAAGAGACCCAGTACTTC
CASGDRVQETQYF
>TRBJ2-7|TRBD2|few|15|TRBV28
TGTGCCAGCAGTTTTCGTCTAGCGGGAGGCAACGAGCAGTACTTC
CASSFRLAGGNEQYF
>TRBJ2-5|-|-|17|TRBV3-1
TGTGCCAGCAGCGCCCCAAGGGTTAGGGTGTACCAAGAGACCCAGTACTTC
CASSAPRVRVYQETQYF
>TRBJ2-7|-|-|10|TRBV28
TGTGCCAGCTCCAGCGACGAGCAGTACTTC
CASSSDEQYF
>TRBJ2-2|-|many|13|TRBV28
TGTGCCAGCGGAGGGCGGAACACCGGGGAGCTGTTTTTT
CASGGRNTGELFF
>TRBJ1-3|-|few|15|TRBV30
TGTGCCTGGAGAGGGCCGGGAGGGTCTGGAAACACCATATATTTT
CAWRGPGGSGNTIYF
>TRBJ2-1|-|few|14|TRBV19
TGTGCCAGTAGGACCACCGGGTCCTACAATGAGCAGTTCTTC
CASRTTGSYNEQFF
>TRBJ2-5|-|-|16|TRBV4-2
TGTGCCAGCAGCCAAGAGCCCATAGCCCGACAAGAGACCCAGTACTTC
CASSQEPIARQETQYF
>TRBJ2-1|TRBD2|-|13|TRBV27
TGTGCCAGCAGTCCCGAGCGGACTAGTACTCACTTCTTC
CASSPERTSTHFF
>TRBJ1-1|-|few|13|TRBV12-3/TRBV12-4
TGTGCCAGTGGGATTCGGAGAGACACTGAAGCTTTCTTT
CASGIRRDTEAFF
>TRBJ1-2|TRBD1|few|15|TRBV7-6
TGTGCCAGCAGCTTGGGGGACAGGAGTTCTTATGGCTACACCTTC
CASSLGDRSSYGYTF
>TRBJ2-5|-|-|13|TRBV19
TGTGCCGGCGGGATGGCGGGCCAAGAGACCCAGTACTTC
CAGGMAGQETQYF
>TRBJ2-1|-|many|15|TRBV7-2
TGTGCCAGCAGCTTTAGGTGGAGCTCCTACAATGAGCAGTTCTTC
CASSFRWSSYNEQFF
>TRBJ1-2|-|-|13|TRBV7-9
TGTGCCAGCAGCTTAACCAGGGAGGGAGGCTACACCTTC
CASSLTREGGYTF
>TRBJ1-2|-|-|11|TRBV2
TGTGCCAGCCGATATGGACAGAGCTACACCTTC
CASRYGQSYTF
>TRBJ1-2|-|-|15|TRBV12-3/TRBV12-4
TGTGCCAGCAGCCCAGGACACATATCGGGCTATGGCTACACCTTC
CASSPGHISGYGYTF
>TRBJ2-1|TRBD2|few|18|TRBV7-2
TGTGCCAGCAGGGCGGGGGCTAGCGGGTGGAGCTCCTACAATGAGCAGTTCTTC
CASRAGASGWSSYNEQFF